This T cell receptor (beta chain) came from a study of shared clonotypes between healthy human individuals. Background on the study: Sampling drew on donors who were two women and a few men aged 18 to 49.

Assay used: immunoSEQ multiplex PCR; TCRdb lists only in-frame clones, some missing. This sample has some 1.5 million clones; roughly 97% occur once, and the top ten carry roughly 1.2%. Study-level findings and limits: Relative to clonotypes present in all four donors, those not shared had lower generation probabilities. The authors expected sequencing depth to affect clonotype sharing among donors.

V lost 5 bases to trimming and J lost 6 bases; unmatched junction nucleotides: 1. The CDR3 spans 12 residues. Germline-derived CDR1 and CDR2 are ENHRY and SYGVKD. A remark on this clone: As yet, its antigen is unknown.

CD4+ cell separation produced CD45RA+ naive and CD45RA-negative memory subsets. This sequence was found in a man aged 25 to 45 in good health. The material sequenced was naive CD4+ T cells sorted from blood. The subset is: CD45RA+ positively selected. The chain has TRBV10-3 and TRBJ2-1, with 7 bases that match TRBD2. The DNA of the CDR3 is TGTGCCATCAGTCGCGGGGGCAATGAGCAGTTCTTC. Residues: CAISRGGNEQFF.